The 27 T cell receptor beta chains below were found in one sample sequenced in a study of blood T cell repertoires in COVID-19. The repertoire was sequenced with immunoSEQ multiplex PCR; TCRdb's copy has only in-frame clones and lacks some. Of 250,000 to 350,000 clones in the sample, about 88% were seen once. Sequencing input: peripheral blood. Receptors originate from a woman in her sixties with acute or convalescent COVID-19.

The chain has TRBV18 and TRBJ2-1; TRBD2 aligns across 11 bases. The CDR3 covers 16 residues. J was trimmed by 4 bases and V by 5 bases; bases with no gene match: 7. Germline V lookup: CDR1 KGHSH, CDR2 LQKENI. The CDR3 sequence is CASSAASGRQYNEQFF. CDR3 coding DNA: TGTGCCAGCTCAGCAGCTAGCGGGAGGCAATACAATGAGCAGTTCTTC.

The rearrangement links TRBV4-1 to TRBJ2-7, with D possibly matching TRBD1 (6 bases). Germline V lookup: CDR1 MGHRA, CDR2 YSYEKL. The CDR3 is 13 residues long. Between the trimmed V and J ends, which lost 4 bases and 5 bases, there was a span of 12 bases. The CDR3 reads CASSPRTGNEQYF. The CDR3, as DNA: TGCGCCAGCAGCCCAAGAACAGGGAACGAGCAGTACTTC.

This clone came up once. V gene TRBV7-6 combines with J gene TRBJ1-1; D gene ambiguous. This CDR3 contains 14 residues. Germline V gives CDR1 SGHVS, CDR2 FNYEAQ. Trimming shortened V by 0 bases and J by 0 bases, and 5 bases separated the two germline ends. This CDR3 reads CASSLAGLNTEAFF. The DNA for the CDR3 is TGTGCCAGCAGCTTAGCGGGCCTGAACACTGAAGCTTTCTTT.

This clone was observed a few times. The chain recombines TRBV7-9 with TRBJ1-5; D is possibly TRBD1 (5 bases). Deletions cut 3 bases from V and 2 bases from J, with 14 bases between. From germline, CDR1 is SEHNR and CDR2 FQNEAQ (reference sequence). This CDR3 has 16 residues. The CDR3 nucleotides read TGTGCCAGCAGCTTTGGACCAGGGATCGGCAATCAGCCCCAGCATTTT. This gives the protein CASSFGPGIGNQPQHF.

The V and J genes are TRBV6-2 or TRBV6-3 and TRBJ1-1; no firm D call. Between the trimmed V and J ends, which lost 2 bases and 11 bases, there was a span of 15 bases. The CDR3 totals 13 residues. Germline-derived CDR1 and CDR2 are MNHEY and SVGEGT. The CDR3 loop is CASSYGSPIVAFF. CDR3 in DNA: TGTGCCAGCAGTTACGGCTCCCCCATTGTCGCTTTCTTT.

The J gene is TRBJ1-2, the V gene TRBV2; the D gene is possibly TRBD1 (5 bases). Germline V gene sequence: CDR1 SNHLY, CDR2 FYNNEI. This CDR3 region has 14 residues. The germline V and J ends were trimmed by 3 bases and 6 bases, with 14 bases remaining between them. The CDR3, as DNA: TGTGCCAGCAGTGATGGGGGACTATCGGATGGCTACACCTTC. It yields the protein CASSDGGLSDGYTF.

DNA for the CDR3: TGTGCCAGCAGCAGCGGTTTTGGCACTAATGAAAAACTGTTTTTT. Its translation is CASSSGFGTNEKLFF. The chain combines TRBV5-5 with TRBJ1-4; D unclear. The CDR3 spans 15 residues. Germline CDR1 is SGHKS and CDR2 is YYEKEE (reference sequence). The V end was cut by 4 bases, the J end by 2 bases, with 12 bases between.

A single count supports this clone. CDR3 residues: CASSSNAGQTEAFF. The CDR3 DNA sequence: TGTGCCAGCTCATCAAACGCGGGACAGACTGAAGCTTTCTTT. J is TRBJ1-1 and V is TRBV18, with 7 bases identical to TRBD1. V was clipped by 5 bases and J by 5 bases; unmatched bases: 8. The V gene's germline CDR1 is KGHSH and CDR2 LQKENI. CDR3 length equals 14 residues.

This chain links TRBV28 with TRBJ1-6; 7 nucleotides align to TRBD1. The CDR3 has 13 residues. Germline V gene lookup returns CDR1 MDHEN and CDR2 SYDVKM. V dropped 6 bases and J dropped 7; count of bases not matched to a gene: 3. The CDR3 DNA sequence: TGTGCCAGCAGGAGGGACAGCAATTCACCCCTCCACTTT. Protein: CASRRDSNSPLHF.

This chain links TRBV18 with TRBJ2-1, with TRBD2 matching over 8 bases. The CDR3 is 16 amino acids. The germline CDR1 and CDR2 sequences are KGHSH and LQKENI. V lost 5 bases to trimming and J lost 2 bases; unmatched junction nucleotides: 8. The CDR3 sequence: CASSEVAGRAYNEQFF. CDR3 nucleotide sequence: TGTGCCAGCTCAGAAGTAGCGGGGAGGGCCTACAATGAGCAGTTCTTC. Full variable domain (outside the CDR3, taken from reference TRBV18 and TRBJ2-1): NAGVMQNPRHLVRRRGQEARLRCSPMKGHSHVYWYRQLPEEGLKFMVYLQKENIIDESGMPKERFSAEFPKEGPSILRIQQVVRGDSAAYFCASSEVAGRAYNEQFFGPGTRLTVL.

V and J are TRBV19 and TRBJ1-5; 11 nucleotides align to TRBD1. The CDR3 totals 15 residues. The V gene end was trimmed by 4 bases and the J gene end by 5 bases; junction bases not matched to a gene: 4. Germline CDR1 LNHDA, CDR2 SQIVND (reference sequence). The DNA for the CDR3 is TGTGCCAGTAGTACCCGGGACAGGGGGGATCAGCCCCAGCATTTT. Translation gives CASSTRDRGDQPQHF.

This chain joins TRBV28 and TRBJ1-4; no clear D gene. The CDR3 extends over 14 amino acids. CDR1 MDHEN and CDR2 SYDVKM come from the germline V gene. The ends were cut back, 7 bases at V and 7 bases at J, with 16 bases in the middle. CDR3 DNA: TGTGCCAGCACTCCCCGAGGTGTCGGTGAAAAACTGTTTTTT. This translates into CASTPRGVGEKLFF.

The chain uses TRBV24-1 and TRBJ2-5, with 7 bases matching TRBD1. The CDR3 runs 15 residues. Germline lookup yields CDR1 KGHDR and CDR2 SFDVKD. V lost 1 base and J lost 2; bases outside the gene matches: 3. The CDR3 is CATSDFRDRQETQYF. The CDR3 DNA follows: TGTGCCACCAGTGATTTTCGGGACAGACAAGAGACCCAGTACTTC.

The V gene is TRBV4-2, the J gene TRBJ2-7; the D gene is possibly TRBD2 (5 bases). V dropped 3 bases and J dropped 4 bases, with 13 bases sitting between them. Per the germline V gene, CDR1 is LGHNA and CDR2 is YNFKEQ. CDR3 length equals 14 residues. CDR3 protein: CASSHAIGEYEQYF. The CDR3, as DNA: TGTGCCAGCAGCCACGCGATCGGGGAGTACGAGCAGTACTTC.

V usage is TRBV29-1 and J usage is TRBJ2-3; perhaps TRBD2 as D (6 bases). The CDR3 loop spans 13 amino acids. The V gene lost 7 bases and the J gene lost 4 bases, with 15 bases spanning the gap. CDR1 is SQVTM and CDR2 is ANQGSEA in the germline V gene. In nucleotides, the CDR3 is TGCAGCGCTGAGACTAGTCCCCCAGATACGCAGTATTTT. Its translation is CSAETSPPDTQYF.

V gene TRBV6-6 combines with J gene TRBJ2-1, with D possibly TRBD1 on 5 matching bases. Germline V gene data show CDR1 as MNHNY and CDR2 as SVGAGI (reference sequence). Deletions cut 2 bases from V and 6 bases from J, with 17 bases between. The length of the CDR3 is 16 residues. CDR3 DNA: TGTGCCAGCAGTTACCCAACGGGTGGTGGGGCCAATGAGCAGTTCTTC. As protein: CASSYPTGGGANEQFF.

This chain joins TRBV27 and TRBJ1-2; 10 bases fit TRBD1. The ends lost 5 bases at V and 6 bases at J; junction bases unmatched: 9. The CDR3 length is 15 residues. Germline-derived CDR1 and CDR2 are MNHEY and SMNVEV (reference sequence). The CDR3 DNA follows: TGTGCCAGCAGTCCACCGGGACAGGGGTTCGATGGCTACACCTTC. It is translated as CASSPPGQGFDGYTF.

The V gene is TRBV7-2, the J gene TRBJ1-2, with 9 bases that match TRBD1. Losses at the gene ends were 5 bases for V and 4 bases for J; bases not matched to a gene: 5. The germline CDR1 and CDR2 sequences are SGHTA and FQGNSA. This CDR3 has 14 amino acids. The CDR3, as DNA: TGTGCCAGCAGCACACAACAGGGGGCCTATGGCTACACCTTC. Its protein product is CASSTQQGAYGYTF.

This clone was found once. In nucleotides, the CDR3 is TGTGCCAGCAGCTGGCAGGGGGGCGGAACTAATGAAAAACTGTTTTTT. Its protein product is CASSWQGGGTNEKLFF. The chain combines TRBV7-9 with TRBJ1-4, with 7 bases identical to TRBD1. The germline CDR1 and CDR2 sequences are SEHNR and FQNEAQ (reference sequence). The CDR3 length is 16 residues. J gave up 1 base and V 4 bases, and 6 bases lay outside the gene matches.

There are a few counts of this clone. V is TRBV18 and J is TRBJ1-3; D is unresolved. Trimming took 4 bases from V and 0 from J, leaving 16 bases between them. This CDR3 has 17 residues. Germline CDR1 is KGHSH and CDR2 is LQKENI. The CDR3 sequence is CASSHAFSGSSGNTIYF. DNA for the CDR3: TGTGCCAGCTCACATGCGTTCTCGGGGAGCTCTGGAAACACCATATATTTT. Based on the CDR3 plus reference TRBV18 and TRBJ1-3, the full variable domain is NAGVMQNPRHLVRRRGQEARLRCSPMKGHSHVYWYRQLPEEGLKFMVYLQKENIIDESGMPKERFSAEFPKEGPSILRIQQVVRGDSAAYFCASSHAFSGSSGNTIYFGEGSWLTVV.

The sample holds one count of this clone. Distinct nucleotide sequences in the sample also encode this CDR3. The rearrangement links TRBV5-5 to TRBJ2-7, with TRBD1 as a possible D gene (6 bases). The CDR3 totals 15 residues. The V gene's germline CDR1 is SGHKS and CDR2 YYEKEE (reference sequence). V lost 2 bases and J 1 base, leaving 13 bases between the germline ends. The CDR3 DNA is TGTGCCAGCAGCTTTGGCAGGGGCGGTTCCTACGAGCAGTACTTC. Protein sequence: CASSFGRGGSYEQYF.

The chain couples TRBV9 to TRBJ2-1; D is possibly TRBD1 (5 bases). V was shortened by 0 bases and J by 6 bases, with 10 bases between the two germline ends. The CDR3 covers 14 residues. Germline lookup yields CDR1 SGDLS and CDR2 YYNGEE. The CDR3 sequence: CASSVGQGFNEQFF. The CDR3 bases are TGTGCCAGCAGCGTAGGGCAGGGATTCAATGAGCAGTTCTTC.

This sequence joins TRBV6-4 and TRBJ2-2; 11 bases map to TRBD2. Trimming removed 6 bases from V and 3 bases from J; junction bases left unmatched: 3. In germline, CDR1 is MRHNA, CDR2 SNTAGT. CDR3 length: 15 amino acids. CDR3 nucleotide sequence: TGTGCCAGCAGACTAGCGGGGGCCCACACCGGGGAGCTGTTTTTT. The encoded protein is CASRLAGAHTGELFF.

The chain has TRBV5-1 and TRBJ1-1; possibly TRBD1 for D (6 bases). Trimming pared 4 bases from V and 1 base from J, leaving 14 bases between. CDR3 length: 15 residues. From germline, CDR1 is SGHRS and CDR2 YFSETQ. CDR3 DNA sequence: TGCGCCAGCAGCCCCCGGACAGATTCGAACACTGAAGCTTTCTTT. Translated, it gives CASSPRTDSNTEAFF.

The chain joins TRBV23-1 to TRBJ2-5, with a weak D call TRBD2 (6 bases). TRBV23-1 is an ORF, with its function uncertain. Trimming removed 1 base at V and 5 bases at J, with 11 bases between. There are 14 residues in the CDR3. The CDR3 loop is CASSQWASAETQYF. DNA of the CDR3: TGCGCCAGCAGTCAATGGGCTAGCGCGGAGACCCAGTACTTC.

CDR3 nucleotides: TGTGCCAGCAGCGTCCGGGAGGGATGGCAAGAGACCCAGTACTTC. Protein product: CASSVREGWQETQYF. The chain uses TRBV9 and TRBJ2-5; 8 bases align to TRBD2. This CDR3 has 15 residues. The J segment lost 2 bases and the V segment lost 2 bases, leaving 5 bases of the junction unmatched. Germline V CDR1 and CDR2: SGDLS, YYNGEE.

J is TRBJ1-1 and V is TRBV27, with D possibly being TRBD1 (6 bases). The germline V gene has CDR1 MNHEY and CDR2 SMNVEV (reference sequence). The CDR3 consists of 14 residues. Trimming removed 4 bases from V and 5 bases from J, with 14 bases in between. DNA for the CDR3: TGTGCCAGCAGTTGGGCCCGGCAGGGGACTGAAGCTTTCTTT. Encoded protein: CASSWARQGTEAFF.